These 15 T cell receptor beta chains were sequenced from one sample in a study of T cell responses to AZD1222 COVID-19 vaccine (dated by TCRdb to about 2021). This sample's time point label indicates: about 28 days (+/-7) after the second vaccine dose. Library construction relied on the immunoSEQ multiplex PCR assay. Drawn from immuneACCESS, this table holds only the in-frame rearrangements with V and J called that TCRdb kept. Clones are partly lost; checked studies trace under half to an unresolved V gene and leave the rest unexplained. The sample contains around 190,000 clones, almost 90% of them found a single time. In total, the top ten clones hold 11% of the sample. The sequencing used peripheral blood, collected 28 days after the second AZD1222 dose. These receptors came from an adult who received the AZD1222 COVID-19 vaccine.

DNA for the CDR3: TGCGCCAGCAGCTTGGGCCTCTTGGGGAGGAATACGCAGTATTTT. It translates to CASSLGLLGRNTQYF. The V call is TRBV5-1, the J call TRBJ2-3, with a tentative D call TRBD2 (6 bases). The CDR3 has 15 amino acids. Germline values: CDR1 SGHRS, CDR2 YFSETQ. V was trimmed by 0 bases and J by 7 bases, leaving 15 bases between them.

The table lists this clone with a count of one. V and J are TRBV7-8 and TRBJ1-5, with 9 bases aligning to TRBD1. CDR3 length: 15 amino acids. Germline V lookup: CDR1 SGHVS, CDR2 FQNEAQ. V was clipped by 5 bases and J by 6 bases; unmatched bases: 8. The DNA of the CDR3 is TGTGCCAGCAGCCCTCGACAGGGGGGGATTCAGCCCCAGCATTTT. It translates to CASSPRQGGIQPQHF.

V and J are TRBV27 and TRBJ2-3; 14 nucleotides match TRBD2. The CDR3 consists of 18 residues. The junction had 11 bases not matched to a gene; V was cut back by 2 bases and J by 7 bases. Germline V gene sequence: CDR1 MNHEY, CDR2 SMNVEV (reference sequence). This chain's CDR3 is CASSLGTSGGLWDYTQYF. As DNA, the CDR3 is TGTGCCAGCAGTTTAGGGACTAGCGGGGGTTTGTGGGACTATACGCAGTATTTT.

V is TRBV19 and J is TRBJ1-1, with unresolved D. This CDR3 is built from 15 residues. Trimming cost V 5 bases and J 4 bases, with 17 bases left between them. CDR1 LNHDA and CDR2 SQIVND come from the germline V gene (reference sequence). The CDR3 DNA follows: TGTGCCAGTAGTTCGGACGGGAGCCCGGGCACTGAAGCTTTCTTT. Its protein is CASSSDGSPGTEAFF.

This chain joins TRBV30 and TRBJ1-5; D gene uncertain. The CDR3 loop spans 12 amino acids. CDR1 is GTSNPN, CDR2 SVGIG, per germline (reference sequence). The V and J ends lost 3 bases and 7 bases respectively, with 10 bases between them. In DNA, the CDR3 is TGTGCCTGGAGCCCAGTTGGGCAGCCCCAGCATTTT. This gives the protein CAWSPVGQPQHF. Full variable domain (rest looked up from reference TRBV30 and TRBJ1-5): SQTIHQWPATLVQPVGSPLSLECTVEGTSNPNLYWYRQAAGRGLQLLFYSVGIGQISSEVPQNLSASRPQDRQFILSSKKLLLSDSGFYLCAWSPVGQPQHFGDGTRLSIL.

The rearrangement uses TRBV5-6 and TRBJ1-2; the D is unclear. V gave up 0 bases and J gave up 5 bases, with 5 bases separating them. Germline-derived CDR1 and CDR2 are SGHDT and YYEEEE. The CDR3 is made up of 12 amino acids. The CDR3 here is CASSLGAYGYTF. CDR3 sequence (DNA): TGTGCCAGCAGCTTGGGAGCTTATGGCTACACCTTC.

The rearrangement joins TRBV7-2 to TRBJ1-2, with 11 nucleotides matching TRBD1. In germline, CDR1 is SGHTA, CDR2 FQGNSA. With 5 bases clipped from V and 4 bases from J, the junction kept 6 bases outside the gene matches. There are 15 residues in the CDR3. CDR3 loop: CASSPGTGGFYGYTF. Here the CDR3 DNA reads TGTGCCAGCAGCCCAGGGACAGGGGGGTTCTATGGCTACACCTTC.

This clone was recorded a few times. The chain uses TRBV9 and TRBJ1-3; D remains ambiguous. V dropped 0 bases and J dropped 0 bases, with 10 bases sitting between them. Germline CDR1 reads SGDLS; CDR2 reads YYNGEE. The CDR3 consists of 16 residues. This CDR3 reads CASSVGAGSSGNTIYF. The CDR3 DNA is TGTGCCAGCAGCGTAGGGGCGGGGAGCTCTGGAAACACCATATATTTT.

The rearrangement uses TRBV3-1 (or the pseudogene TRBV3-2) and TRBJ1-2; no firm D call. Germline V gene data show CDR1 as LGHDT and CDR2 as YNNKEL (reference sequence). V was trimmed by 5 bases and J by 0 bases, leaving 10 bases between them. The CDR3 spans 14 residues. The CDR3 loop reads CASSGEQTNYGYTF. For the CDR3, the DNA is TGTGCCAGCAGCGGGGAACAGACTAACTATGGCTACACCTTC.

V usage is TRBV12-3 or TRBV12-4 and J usage is TRBJ1-5; no reliable D call. This CDR3 has 13 residues. With 1 base removed from V and 2 bases from J, the gap between germline ends came to 3 bases. The CDR3 loop reads CASSLDGNQPQHF. The CDR3 region has the DNA TGTGCCAGCAGTTTAGATGGCAATCAGCCCCAGCATTTT.

This clone has a single count. The rearrangement joins TRBV19 to TRBJ1-2, with D perhaps TRBD1 (6 bases). CDR1 is LNHDA, CDR2 SQIVND, per germline (reference sequence). The CDR3 is 15 amino acids. V shed 6 bases and J shed 7 bases, with 21 bases lying between them. The CDR3 DNA sequence: TGTGCCAGTAGAGAAGGGACATCATGGGCCCCTGGCTACACCTTC. Translated, it gives CASREGTSWAPGYTF.

The genes are TRBV19 and TRBJ1-5; D is undetermined. Germline loops: CDR1 LNHDA, CDR2 SQIVND (reference sequence). The CDR3 consists of 15 residues. Trimming removed 7 bases at V and 0 bases at J, with 13 bases between. CDR3 nucleotide sequence: TGTGCCAGTACGGATCAGCCCTATAGCAATCAGCCCCAGCATTTT. This gives the protein CASTDQPYSNQPQHF.

This chain uses TRBV11-1 with TRBJ1-1; no clear D gene. CDR3 length equals 14 residues. Germline loops: CDR1 SGHAT, CDR2 FQDESV (reference sequence). The germline V and J ends were trimmed by 3 bases and 5 bases, with 13 bases remaining between them. This CDR3 reads CASSFGDNGTEAFF. The CDR3 nucleotides read TGTGCCAGCAGCTTTGGGGATAACGGGACTGAAGCTTTCTTT.

The genes are TRBV4-2 and TRBJ1-1, with D unresolved. From germline, CDR1 is LGHNA and CDR2 YNFKEQ. V lost 1 base to trimming and J lost 6 bases, with 9 bases between them. The CDR3 has 13 amino acids. CDR3 amino acids: CASSQGAGPEAFF. In DNA, the CDR3 is TGTGCCAGCAGCCAAGGGGCAGGTCCTGAAGCTTTCTTT.

The table lists this clone with a count of one. The V and J genes are TRBV7-9 and TRBJ1-1; D is ambiguous. The CDR3 is made up of 13 amino acids. V lost 2 bases and J 6 bases, leaving 10 bases between the germline ends. Germline V gene lookup returns CDR1 SEHNR and CDR2 FQNEAQ (reference sequence). The DNA of the CDR3 is TGTGCCAGCAGCTTAAACACCCAGTCTGAAGCTTTCTTT. Translated: CASSLNTQSEAFF.